These 23 T cell receptor beta chains share one sample of origin, sequenced in a study of shared clonotypes between healthy human individuals. Measured with immunoSEQ multiplex PCR; TCRdb has only the in-frame clones, and not every one. The sample has about 2.3 million clones, 85% to 95% seen once. The source material was naive CD4+ T cells from PBMCs. Stated subset: CD45RA+ positively selected. The receptors here all came from a man aged 18 to 30 in good health. Some clones in this sample may be carry-over from other donors' samples.

V gene TRBV5-4 combines with J gene TRBJ2-7, with D perhaps TRBD1 or TRBD2 (6 bases each). V shed 0 bases and J shed 4 bases, with 14 bases lying between them. CDR1 and CDR2 (germline): SGHNT, YYREEE (reference sequence). CDR3 size: 15 residues. CDR3 residues: CASSLASGAEYEQYF. CDR3 bases: TGTGCCAGCAGCTTGGCCTCGGGGGCGGAGTACGAGCAGTACTTC.

This clone was recorded once. The chain joins TRBV7-8 to TRBJ1-5, with 8 positions matching TRBD1. The germline CDR1 and CDR2 sequences are SGHVS and FQNEAQ. The CDR3 length is 16 residues. J lost 6 bases, V lost 5 bases, and 12 bases had no gene match. The CDR3 sequence is CASSPHAVTGGQPQHF. As DNA, the CDR3 is TGTGCCAGCAGCCCCCACGCAGTAACAGGGGGTCAGCCCCAGCATTTT.

This clone was observed once. This rearrangement joins TRBV6-5 to TRBJ2-1, with D perhaps matching TRBD1 (6 bases). The CDR3 runs to 16 residues. V dropped 1 base and J dropped 6 bases, with 16 bases sitting between them. CDR1 and CDR2 from the germline V gene are MNHEY and SVGAGI. Written as DNA, the CDR3 is TGTGCCAGCAGTTACTTACGTGCAGGGGCGGGCAATGAGCAGTTCTTC. This gives the protein CASSYLRAGAGNEQFF.

The rearrangement uses TRBV6-5 and TRBJ2-7; D not certain. The germline V and J ends were trimmed by 1 base and 2 bases, with 9 bases remaining between them. Germline CDR1 is MNHEY and CDR2 is SVGAGI. CDR3 size: 14 residues. The CDR3 sequence is CASSYYPSAYEQYF. The CDR3 region has the DNA TGTGCCAGCAGTTACTACCCCTCCGCCTACGAGCAGTACTTC.

The CDR3 DNA follows: TGTGCCAGCTCACTACGACAGGGGCGCACAGATACGCAGTATTTT. Its translation: CASSLRQGRTDTQYF. V is TRBV18 and J is TRBJ2-3; 8 bases line up with TRBD1. The junction had 4 bases not matched to a gene; V was cut back by 4 bases and J by 1 base. Germline V gives CDR1 KGHSH, CDR2 LQKENI. This CDR3 contains 15 residues.

With respect to this clone: Other DNA sequences within the sample encode an identical CDR3. The chain recombines TRBV14 with TRBJ2-1; a weak D match, TRBD2 (5 bases). Trimming left V 1 base short and J 3 bases short, with 10 bases between. In germline, CDR1 is SGHDN, CDR2 FVKESK. This CDR3 is built from 15 residues. The CDR3 DNA is TGTGCCAGCAGCCAAGGGCTAGCTGACTACAATGAGCAGTTCTTC. It codes for CASSQGLADYNEQFF. Full variable domain (outside the CDR3, taken from reference TRBV14 and TRBJ2-1): EAGVTQFPSHSVIEKGQTVTLRCDPISGHDNLYWYRRVMGKEIKFLLHFVKESKQDESGMPNNRFLAERTGGTYSTLKVQPAELEDSGVYFCASSQGLADYNEQFFGPGTRLTVL.

The CDR3 DNA is TGCGCCAGCAGCCAAGGAGGGACCCGGGGGACCCAGTACTTC. Translation gives CASSQGGTRGTQYF. This chain links TRBV4-1 with TRBJ2-5; D may match TRBD1 or TRBD2 (5 bases each). Germline V gene sequence: CDR1 MGHRA, CDR2 YSYEKL. V was cut by 1 base and J by 7 bases, with 13 bases left in between. CDR3 size: 14 residues.

Here the CDR3 DNA reads TGTGCCAGCAGCTTATTTCGTCTTACGGGAGGGGAGAATGAGCAGTTCTTC. Residues: CASSLFRLTGGENEQFF. V and J are TRBV7-9 and TRBJ2-1; 8 nucleotides match TRBD2. The ends lost 2 bases at V and 7 bases at J; junction bases unmatched: 13. This CDR3 contains 17 residues. CDR1 and CDR2 (germline): SEHNR, FQNEAQ (reference sequence). The full variable domain, completed using reference TRBV7-9 and TRBJ2-1, is DTGVSQNPRHKITKRGQNVTFRCDPISEHNRLYWYRQTLGQGPEFLTYFQNEAQLEKSRLLSDRFSAERPKGSFSTLEIQRTEQGDSAMYLCASSLFRLTGGENEQFFGPGTRLTVL.

The genes are TRBV7-8 and TRBJ2-7, with D possibly called TRBD1 or TRBD2 (5 bases each). The CDR3 has 17 residues. Per the germline V gene, CDR1 is SGHVS and CDR2 is FQNEAQ. Trimming cost V 1 base and J 1 base, with 17 bases left between them. This CDR3 is CASSLVYSGTLSYEQYF. Written as DNA, the CDR3 is TGTGCCAGCAGCTTAGTCTACTCAGGGACGTTGTCCTACGAGCAGTACTTC. Combining the CDR3 with reference TRBV7-8 and TRBJ2-7 gives the whole variable domain GAGVSQSPRYKVAKRGQDVALRCDPISGHVSLFWYQQALGQGPEFLTYFQNEAQLDKSGLPSDRFFAERPEGSVSTLKIQRTQQEDSAVYLCASSLVYSGTLSYEQYFGPGTRLTVT.

The chain has TRBV5-1 and TRBJ2-5; 12 bases line up with TRBD2. Germline-derived CDR1 and CDR2 are SGHRS and YFSETQ. The trim removed 3 bases at V and 0 bases at J, leaving 3 bases unmatched. The CDR3 loop spans 16 amino acids. Here the CDR3 reads CASSWGLAGNQETQYF. The CDR3 nucleotides read TGCGCCAGCAGCTGGGGACTAGCGGGTAACCAAGAGACCCAGTACTTC.

The chain uses TRBV28 and TRBJ1-5; the match to TRBD1 covers 8 bases. The V and J ends lost 3 bases and 6 bases, in that order; junction bases with no gene match: 4. The CDR3 is 14 amino acids. Germline V gene sequence: CDR1 MDHEN, CDR2 SYDVKM. The CDR3 reads CASSFRQGRQPQHF. In DNA, the CDR3 is TGTGCCAGCAGTTTTAGACAGGGGCGTCAGCCCCAGCATTTT.

This chain connects TRBV2 to TRBJ2-2; D might be TRBD2 (5 bases). Germline assignment: CDR1 SNHLY and CDR2 FYNNEI. Between the trimmed V and J ends, which lost 2 bases and 2 bases, there was a span of 18 bases. The CDR3 spans 18 residues. CDR3 in amino acids: CASSETARGEKNTGELFF. The CDR3 DNA is TGTGCCAGCAGTGAAACGGCACGGGGAGAGAAAAACACCGGGGAGCTGTTTTTT.

This clone was recorded only once. J is TRBJ2-1 and V is TRBV5-1; the D is unclear. This CDR3 spans 12 amino acids. Trimming stripped 1 base from V and 7 bases from J, with 6 bases between. Germline assignment: CDR1 SGHRS and CDR2 YFSETQ. The DNA of the CDR3 is TGCGCCAGCAGCTTGTCAGTGAATGAGCAGTTCTTC. Amino acids: CASSLSVNEQFF.

This clone was seen once. V usage is TRBV6-1 and J usage is TRBJ1-2; D ambiguous. Looked up from germline, CDR1 is MNHNS and CDR2 is SASEGT. Trimming pared 1 base from V and 5 bases from J, leaving 14 bases between. The CDR3 has 15 amino acids. This CDR3 is CASSEVGRSRYGYTF. For the CDR3, the DNA is TGTGCCAGCAGTGAAGTCGGCAGGTCTCGATATGGCTACACCTTC.

The CDR3, as DNA: TGCGCCAGCAGCTCGGCTTTGGGAGGGGCCGGTGAAAAACTGTTTTTT. It encodes CASSSALGGAGEKLFF. J is TRBJ1-4 and V is TRBV5-1; a weak D match, TRBD1 (5 bases). Germline CDR1 and CDR2: SGHRS and YFSETQ. The CDR3 contains 16 residues. V lost 3 bases to trimming and J lost 7 bases, with 19 bases between them.

Remarks on this clone: Other DNA sequences in this sample translate to the same CDR3. The rearrangement joins TRBV5-1 to TRBJ1-1; no clear D gene. In germline, CDR1 is SGHRS, CDR2 YFSETQ. The V end lost 0 bases, the J end lost 3 bases, and 12 bases lay between the germline ends. The CDR3 loop spans 15 amino acids. CDR3 bases: TGCGCCAGCAGCTTGGAAGGGCGTCGAGACACTGAAGCTTTCTTT. Its translation: CASSLEGRRDTEAFF.

The chain uses TRBV2 and TRBJ2-5; no firm D call. Germline CDR1 is SNHLY and CDR2 is FYNNEI. This CDR3 region has 13 residues. V was pared by 5 bases and J by 4 bases, with 11 bases between. The CDR3 DNA is TGTGCCAGCAGTCCCCGGGCCAGAGAGACCCAGTACTTC. It specifies CASSPRARETQYF.

This rearrangement joins TRBV4-3 to TRBJ1-2; 9 positions match TRBD1. The V gene's germline CDR1 is LGHNA and CDR2 YSLEER. This CDR3 is built from 13 residues. With 3 bases clipped from V and 7 bases from J, the junction kept 3 bases outside the gene matches. The CDR3 is CASSHPGQGGYTF. The CDR3 DNA reads TGCGCCAGCAGCCACCCGGGACAGGGTGGCTACACCTTC.

The J gene is TRBJ2-1, the V gene TRBV7-9; D is ambiguous. Germline V gene sequence: CDR1 SEHNR, CDR2 FQNEAQ (reference sequence). Trimming shortened V by 5 bases and J by 1 base, and 12 bases separated the two germline ends. This CDR3 has 15 amino acids. CDR3 nucleotides: TGTGCCAGCAGCCCGAACCCCGGGTCCTACAATGAGCAGTTCTTC. It specifies CASSPNPGSYNEQFF.

This chain links TRBV9 with TRBJ2-2, with 9 bases that match TRBD2. The germline CDR1 and CDR2 sequences are SGDLS and YYNGEE. The CDR3 sequence is 17 residues long. V trimming: 0 bases; J trimming: 3 bases; junction bases outside the gene matches: 6. In nucleotides, the CDR3 is TGTGCCAGCAGCGTAGGTGCATGGACTAGCGACACCGGGGAGCTGTTTTTT. Its protein product is CASSVGAWTSDTGELFF.

This clone was recorded once. The V and J genes are TRBV7-2 and TRBJ1-5; D gene uncertain. Between the trimmed V and J ends, which lost 4 bases and 1 base, there was a span of 11 bases. Germline lookup yields CDR1 SGHTA and CDR2 FQGNSA. The CDR3 contains 15 residues. Here the CDR3 DNA reads TGTGCCAGCAGCTCACAACCGCAAAGCAATCAGCCCCAGCATTTT. Encoded protein: CASSSQPQSNQPQHF.

The chain has TRBV4-1 and TRBJ1-3; the D gene is possibly TRBD1 (5 bases). Germline V gene lookup returns CDR1 MGHRA and CDR2 YSYEKL. V lost 0 bases and J lost 1, with 10 bases in between. The CDR3 is made up of 16 amino acids. The CDR3 sequence is CASSQDGTVSGNTIYF. CDR3 nucleotide sequence: TGCGCCAGCAGCCAAGATGGGACGGTATCTGGAAACACCATATATTTT.

The rearrangement links TRBV5-6 to TRBJ2-7, with TRBD2 matching over 8 bases. CDR3 length equals 15 residues. Per germline, CDR1 SGHDT and CDR2 YYEEEE. V was pared by 1 base and J by 7 bases, with 10 bases of the junction left unmatched. DNA of the CDR3: TGTGCCAGCAGCTTGCCCGGTACACGGGGGGGAGAGCAGTACTTC. It is translated as CASSLPGTRGGEQYF.